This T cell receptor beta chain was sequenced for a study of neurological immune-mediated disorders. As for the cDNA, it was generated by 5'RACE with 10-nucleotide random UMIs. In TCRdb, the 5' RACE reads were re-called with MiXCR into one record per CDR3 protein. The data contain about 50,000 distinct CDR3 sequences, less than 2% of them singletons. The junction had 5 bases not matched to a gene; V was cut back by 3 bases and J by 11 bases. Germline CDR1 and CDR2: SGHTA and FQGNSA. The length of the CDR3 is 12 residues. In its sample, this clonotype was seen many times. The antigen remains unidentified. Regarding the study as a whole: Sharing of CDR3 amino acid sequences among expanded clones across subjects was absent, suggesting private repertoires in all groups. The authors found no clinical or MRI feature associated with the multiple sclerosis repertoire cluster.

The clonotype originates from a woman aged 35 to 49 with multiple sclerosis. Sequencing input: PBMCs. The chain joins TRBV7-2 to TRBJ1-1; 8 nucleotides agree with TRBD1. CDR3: CASSLDRDGAFF. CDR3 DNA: TGTGCCAGCAGCTTGGACAGGGACGGCGCTTTCTTT.